The 10 T cell receptor beta chains below were found in one sample sequenced in a study of CD8+CD57+ T cells in acquired aplastic anemia. Sequencing involved patients with CD8+CD57+ cell expansion previously shown by flow cytometry. CDR3 and TCR beta VDJ profiling relied on genomic DNA as the template. TCRdb itself ran the reads through MiXCR, one entry per CDR3 protein. The repertoire holds approximately 120,000 distinct CDR3 sequences, with over 30% as singletons. Sample: sorted CD4+, CD8+, or CD8+CD57+ T cells (not recorded which) from PBMCs. All receptors come from a human donor with aplastic anemia.

This clonotype has ten or more counts. The rearrangement joins TRBV4-3 to TRBJ1-1; D call uncertain. The CDR3 is 13 amino acids. The V end was cut by 1 base, the J end by 3 bases, with 6 bases between. Germline V gene data show CDR1 as LGHNA and CDR2 as YSLEER. This chain's CDR3 is CASSQVRDTEAFF. CDR3 nucleotide sequence: TGCGCCAGCAGCCAAGTTAGGGACACTGAAGCTTTCTTT.

The chain combines TRBV3-1 with TRBJ2-5; D is undetermined. Germline V gene lookup returns CDR1 LGHDT and CDR2 YNNKEL (reference sequence). This CDR3 has 13 residues. Trimming took off 2 bases at V and 7 bases at J, with 11 bases between the two ends. The CDR3 DNA is TGTGCCAGCAGCCAAAAAAGCCTGGGGACCCAGTACTTC. This encodes CASSQKSLGTQYF.

The J gene is TRBJ1-6, the V gene TRBV18, with D tentatively TRBD1 (5 bases). V was cut by 2 bases and J by 6 bases, with 11 bases left in between. This CDR3 contains 15 residues. Per germline, CDR1 KGHSH and CDR2 LQKENI. CDR3 protein: CASSPKGPGNSPLHF. The CDR3 DNA sequence: TGTGCCAGCTCACCAAAGGGGCCTGGTAATTCACCCCTCCACTTT. Using reference TRBV18 and TRBJ1-6 for the parts outside the CDR3, the full variable domain is NAGVMQNPRHLVRRRGQEARLRCSPMKGHSHVYWYRQLPEEGLKFMVYLQKENIIDESGMPKERFSAEFPKEGPSILRIQQVVRGDSAAYFCASSPKGPGNSPLHFGNGTRLTVT.

This clonotype came up many times. This chain links TRBV5-1 with TRBJ2-2; D not certain. V was cut by 2 bases and J by 1 base, with 3 bases left in between. Germline CDR1 and CDR2: SGHRS and YFSETQ. CDR3 length equals 13 residues. The CDR3 DNA reads TGCGCCAGCAGCTTAGGGAACACCGGGGAGCTGTTTTTT. Translating it yields CASSLGNTGELFF.

The J gene is TRBJ2-7, the V gene TRBV9; tentatively, D is TRBD2 (6 bases). The germline V gene encodes CDR1 SGDLS and CDR2 YYNGEE. There are 12 residues in the CDR3. V lost 4 bases to trimming and J lost 3 bases, with 8 bases between them. CDR3 coding DNA: TGTGCCAGCAGCAGGGACTTCTACGAGCAGTACTTC. Amino acids: CASSRDFYEQYF.

The table lists this clonotype with many counts. The chain has TRBV7-9 and TRBJ1-2; 9 bases are shared with TRBD1. Per germline, CDR1 SEHNR and CDR2 FQNEAQ (reference sequence). V shed 2 bases and J 5 bases; nucleotides not matched to a gene: 6. The CDR3 has 15 residues. Here the CDR3 reads CASSLNFGTGYGYTF. In DNA, the CDR3 is TGTGCCAGCAGCTTAAACTTTGGGACAGGGTATGGCTACACCTTC.

This clonotype was seen repeatedly, ten times or more. The chain joins TRBV7-9 to TRBJ1-1; D not certain. Trimming pared 5 bases from V and 4 bases from J, leaving 17 bases between. CDR3 length: 15 residues. Germline V gene sequence: CDR1 SEHNR, CDR2 FQNEAQ (reference sequence). Here the CDR3 reads CASSPGISPGTEAFF. In DNA form, the CDR3 reads TGTGCCAGCAGCCCCGGCATCTCCCCGGGCACTGAAGCTTTCTTT.

This clonotype was counted at least ten times. The chain links TRBV27 to TRBJ1-6, with TRBD1 as a possible D gene (5 bases). Trimming took off 3 bases at V and 8 bases at J, with 11 bases between the two ends. CDR1 MNHEY and CDR2 SMNVEV come from the germline V gene (reference sequence). CDR3 length: 14 residues. The CDR3 spells CASSLWGKDSPLHF. In nucleotides, the CDR3 is TGTGCCAGCAGTTTGTGGGGGAAGGATTCACCCCTCCACTTT.

As for this clonotype: Compared with germline, one end of the junction differs, possibly owing to a read error. The chain links TRBV6-5 to TRBJ1-5; D gene unclear. The CDR3 length is 13 residues. Germline V CDR1 and CDR2: MNHEY, SVGAGI. CDR3 nucleotide sequence: TGCGCCAGCAGTTACAAGAACAATCAGCCCCAGCATTTT. Protein sequence: CASSYKNNQPQHF.

This clonotype showed up just a few times. V gene TRBV29-1 combines with J gene TRBJ2-7; D is possibly TRBD2 (6 bases). V lost 5 bases and J lost 5, with 13 bases in between. The CDR3 sequence is 12 residues long. The germline gives CDR1 SQVTM, CDR2 ANQGSEA. The DNA for the CDR3 is TGCAGCGTTCTCCCGGGAGTCGACGAGCAGTACTTC. Translation: CSVLPGVDEQYF.